The T cell receptor (beta chain) under discussion was sequenced for a study of shared clonotypes between healthy human individuals. V shed 5 bases and J shed 1 base, with 9 bases lying between them. This CDR3 has 13 amino acids. The germline CDR1 and CDR2 sequences are SGHRS and YFSETQ. The study ran the assay at deep level. Original data processing: ImmunoSEQ yielded junction-only sequences lacking quality scores, so filtering differed. Clones were sequenced by immunoSEQ multiplex PCR, and TCRdb holds only the in-frame ones, with some missing. Clone size and V and J calls were adopted from that table, with D and trimming inferred from the DNA. The table records about 1 million clones, about three quarters of them present only once.

The sequence was obtained from a young man in good health. The chain employs TRBV5-1 and TRBJ1-1; the D gene is possibly TRBD1 (5 bases). What was sequenced was memory CD4+ T cells sorted from blood. The subset here: CD45RA-negative fraction. CDR3 protein: CASRKTANTEAFF. DNA of the CDR3: TGCGCCAGCAGAAAGACAGCGAACACTGAAGCTTTCTTT.